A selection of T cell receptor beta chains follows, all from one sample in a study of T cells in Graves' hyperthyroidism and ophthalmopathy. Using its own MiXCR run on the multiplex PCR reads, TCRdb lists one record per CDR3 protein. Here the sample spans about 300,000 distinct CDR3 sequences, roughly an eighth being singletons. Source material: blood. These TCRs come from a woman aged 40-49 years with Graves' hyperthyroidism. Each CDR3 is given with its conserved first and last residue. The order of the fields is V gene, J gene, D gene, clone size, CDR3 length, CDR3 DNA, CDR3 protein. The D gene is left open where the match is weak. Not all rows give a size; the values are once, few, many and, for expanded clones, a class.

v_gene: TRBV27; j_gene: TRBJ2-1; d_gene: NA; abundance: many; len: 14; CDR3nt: TGTGCCAGCAGTTTAGGAGGTCCTCGGAATGAGCAGTTCTTC; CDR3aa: CASSLGGPRNEQFF
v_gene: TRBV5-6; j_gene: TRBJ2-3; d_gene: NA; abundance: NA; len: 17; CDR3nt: TGTGCCAGCAGCCCTCGCTTCGTGGTTGGGAGAGCAGATACGCAGTATTTT; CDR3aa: CASSPRFVVGRADTQYF
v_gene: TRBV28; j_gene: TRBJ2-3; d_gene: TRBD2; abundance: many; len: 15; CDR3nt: TGTGCCAGCAAGGGAGGGGCGGCGAAGCAAGATACGCAGTATTTT; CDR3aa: CASKGGAAKQDTQYF
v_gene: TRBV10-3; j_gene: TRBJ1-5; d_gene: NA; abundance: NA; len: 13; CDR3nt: TGTGCCATCAGTGATAGCCGGGACCAGCCCCAGCATTTT; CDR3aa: CAISDSRDQPQHF
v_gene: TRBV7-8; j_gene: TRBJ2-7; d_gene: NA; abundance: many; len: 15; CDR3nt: TGTGCCAGCAGCTTAGCGGGACCCCACCTCGGTGAGCAGTACTTC; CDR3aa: CASSLAGPHLGEQYF
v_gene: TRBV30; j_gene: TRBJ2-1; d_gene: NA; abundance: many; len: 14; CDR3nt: TGTGCCTGGAGTGCGGCGAGCTCCTACAATGAGCAGTTCTTC; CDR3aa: CAWSAASSYNEQFF
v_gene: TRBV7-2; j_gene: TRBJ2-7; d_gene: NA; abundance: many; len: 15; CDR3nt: TGTGCCAGCAGTTCCAACAAGGGAAGCTCCTACGAGCAGTACTTC; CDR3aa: CASSSNKGSSYEQYF
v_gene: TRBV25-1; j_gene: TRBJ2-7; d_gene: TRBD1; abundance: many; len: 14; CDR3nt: TGTGCCAGCAGGCCATCAGGGACAGTCTACGAGCAGTACTTC; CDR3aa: CASRPSGTVYEQYF
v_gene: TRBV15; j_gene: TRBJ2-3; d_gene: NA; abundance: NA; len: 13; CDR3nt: TGTGCCACCAGCGGGATCCTCACAGATACGCAGTATTTT; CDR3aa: CATSGILTDTQYF
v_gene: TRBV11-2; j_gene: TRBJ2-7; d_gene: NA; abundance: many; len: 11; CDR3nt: TGTGCCAGCAGCATGATCTACGAGCAGTACTTC; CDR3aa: CASSMIYEQYF
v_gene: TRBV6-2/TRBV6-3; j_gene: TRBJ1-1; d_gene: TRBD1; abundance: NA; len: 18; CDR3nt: TGTGCCAGCAGCTTAGGGGTACCGGGACAGGGCGGAGGTTCATGGGCTTTCTTT; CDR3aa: CASSLGVPGQGGGSWAFF
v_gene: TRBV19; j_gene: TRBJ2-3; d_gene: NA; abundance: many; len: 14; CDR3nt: TGTGCCAGTAGTATAGGCCGGGGACGCACTACGCAGTATTTT; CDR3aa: CASSIGRGRTTQYF
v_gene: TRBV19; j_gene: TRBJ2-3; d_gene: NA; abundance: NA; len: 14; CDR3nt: TGTGCCAGTAGTATCCTGACCAACGCAGATACGCAGTATTTT; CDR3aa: CASSILTNADTQYF
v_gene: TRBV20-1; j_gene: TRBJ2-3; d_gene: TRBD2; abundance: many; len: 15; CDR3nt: TGCAGTGCTAGAGATAAGCCTAGCGGGAACGATACGCAGTATTTT; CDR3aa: CSARDKPSGNDTQYF
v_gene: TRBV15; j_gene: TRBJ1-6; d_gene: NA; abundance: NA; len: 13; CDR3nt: TGTGCCACCAGCAGGGACCGGAATTCACCCCTCCACTTT; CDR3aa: CATSRDRNSPLHF
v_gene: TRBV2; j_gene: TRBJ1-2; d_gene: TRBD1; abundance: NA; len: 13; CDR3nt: TGTGCCAGCAGTGCAGGGGGCCCCTATGGCTACACCTTC; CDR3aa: CASSAGGPYGYTF
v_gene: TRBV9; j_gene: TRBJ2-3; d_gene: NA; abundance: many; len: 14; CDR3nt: TGTGCCAGCAGCGTAGGCCTAACCACAGATACGCAGTATTTT; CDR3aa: CASSVGLTTDTQYF
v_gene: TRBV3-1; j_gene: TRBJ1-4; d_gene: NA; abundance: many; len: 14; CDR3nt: TGTGCCAGCAGCCAAGACGGGTTGGTTGAAAAACTGTTTTTT; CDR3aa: CASSQDGLVEKLFF
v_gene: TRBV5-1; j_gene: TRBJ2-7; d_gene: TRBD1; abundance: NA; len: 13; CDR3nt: TGCGCCAGCAGCACGGACAGGTTCTACGAGCAGTACTTC; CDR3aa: CASSTDRFYEQYF
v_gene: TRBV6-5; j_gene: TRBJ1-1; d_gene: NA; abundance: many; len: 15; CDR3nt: TGTGCCAGCAGTTACGGTGGGAACATGAACACTGAAGCTTTCTTT; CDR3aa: CASSYGGNMNTEAFF
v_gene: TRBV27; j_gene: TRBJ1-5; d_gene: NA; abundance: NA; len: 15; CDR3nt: TGTGCCAGCAGTTTATACCCAGGGTTCAATCAGCCCCAGCATTTT; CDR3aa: CASSLYPGFNQPQHF
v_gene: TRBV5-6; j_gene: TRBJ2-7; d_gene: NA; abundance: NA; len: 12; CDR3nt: TGTGCCAGCAGCTGGCAGGGCTACGAGCAGTACTTC; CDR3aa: CASSWQGYEQYF
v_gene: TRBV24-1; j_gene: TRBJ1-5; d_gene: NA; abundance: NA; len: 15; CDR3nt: TGTGCCACCAGTGATATAGCTTTCGGCACAGATACGCAGCATTTT; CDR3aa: CATSDIAFGTDTQHF